A selection of T cell receptor beta chains follows, all from one sample in a study of pediatric ulcerative colitis. The method was immunoSEQ multiplex PCR; TCRdb's version includes in-frame clones alone and lacks a portion of them. The sample has 30,000 or so clones; approximately 78% are singletons. What was sequenced was gut tissue. Receptors were obtained from a boy younger than 18 with mild ulcerative colitis. Each CDR3 is given with its conserved first and last residue. D genes are given only for firm matches. Not all rows give a size; the values are once, few, many and, for expanded clones, a class.

size: -
J: TRBJ1-1
D: -
V: TRBV19
DNA: TGTGCCAGTAGTATAAGGCGGGGACCGAACACTGAAGCTTTCTTT
CDR3: CASSIRRGPNTEAFF

size: few
J: TRBJ1-1
D: -
V: TRBV5-1
DNA: TGCGCCAGCAGCCAATCGACAGGCTCCACTGAAGCTTTCTTT
CDR3: CASSQSTGSTEAFF

size: -
J: TRBJ2-7
D: TRBD1
V: TRBV5-1
DNA: TGCGCCAGCAGCTGGGATTCGACAGGGGGCTACGAGCAGTACTTC
CDR3: CASSWDSTGGYEQYF

size: -
J: TRBJ2-5
D: TRBD2
V: TRBV5-1
DNA: TGCGCCAGCAGCTTGGAAGCTAGCGGGGGGGCCGTTGCATTCTGGGAGACCCAGTACTTC
CDR3: CASSLEASGGAVAFWETQYF

size: -
J: TRBJ2-2
D: TRBD1
V: TRBV2
DNA: TGTGCCAGCAGGCCCGGGACAGGGGGTGAGGACGGGGAGCTGTTTTTT
CDR3: CASRPGTGGEDGELFF

size: -
J: TRBJ1-1
D: TRBD1
V: TRBV10-3
DNA: TGTGCCAGTCAGGGACAGCCCAACACTGAAGCTTTCTTT
CDR3: CASQGQPNTEAFF

size: -
J: TRBJ1-2
D: -
V: TRBV29-1
DNA: TGCAGCGTAAGGACAGCCTATGGCTACACCTTC
CDR3: CSVRTAYGYTF

size: -
J: TRBJ1-2
D: -
V: TRBV30
DNA: TGTGCCTGGAGTAGTTGGGTTTACATGAGGGGCTACACCTTC
CDR3: CAWSSWVYMRGYTF

size: -
J: TRBJ1-2
D: -
V: TRBV10-3
DNA: TGTGCCATCAGGGCTGACTATGGCTACACCTTC
CDR3: CAIRADYGYTF

size: -
J: TRBJ1-6
D: TRBD1
V: TRBV7-9
DNA: TGTGCCAGCAGGGGACAGGGATATAATTCACCCCTCCACTTT
CDR3: CASRGQGYNSPLHF

size: -
J: TRBJ1-1
D: -
V: TRBV14
DNA: TGTGCCAGCAGCCAAGGGACAACCACTGAAGCTTTCTTT
CDR3: CASSQGTTTEAFF

size: -
J: TRBJ1-1
D: -
V: TRBV7-9
DNA: TGTGCCAGCAGCCTGGGTCGGGGCATGAACACTGAAGCTTTCTTT
CDR3: CASSLGRGMNTEAFF

size: -
J: TRBJ2-1
D: -
V: TRBV18
DNA: TGTGCCAGCCAGCTCCGTCAGGGCCAGACCTACAATGAGCAGTTCTTC
CDR3: CASQLRQGQTYNEQFF

size: -
J: TRBJ2-4
D: -
V: TRBV5-5
DNA: TGTGCCAGCAGCTGGGACTTAAGGGGAAACATTCAGTACTTC
CDR3: CASSWDLRGNIQYF

size: once
J: TRBJ1-2
D: -
V: TRBV7-2
DNA: TGTGCCAGCAGCTGGACAGCTAACTATGGCTACACCTTC
CDR3: CASSWTANYGYTF

size: once
J: TRBJ1-2
D: -
V: TRBV28
DNA: TGTGCCAGCAGTTTCCCAACCACCGGGACGGTGTCTAACTATGGCTACACCTTC
CDR3: CASSFPTTGTVSNYGYTF